These T cell receptor beta chains were read from a single sample in a study of blood T cell repertoires in COVID-19. Produced via immunoSEQ multiplex PCR; TCRdb's table is partial and in-frame only. Here the sample spans approximately 190,000 clones, more than 75% being singletons. Sample: peripheral blood. The source is a woman aged 55-70 years with COVID-19, enrolled during active disease. Each CDR3 is given with its conserved first and last residue. The order of the fields is clone size, D gene, J gene, V gene, CDR3 DNA, CDR3 protein. D genes are given only for firm matches. Expanded clones get a size class; other rows say once, few or many, or leave the size out.

>-|-|TRBJ2-5|TRBV19
TGTGCCAGTCGACAGGAAGAGACCCAGTACTTC
CASRQEETQYF
>-|TRBD1|TRBJ1-1|TRBV6-5
TGTGCCAGCAGTACCTTCAGGGACAGTGCTAGTGAAGCTTTCTTT
CASSTFRDSASEAFF
>-|TRBD1|TRBJ2-3|TRBV2
TGTGCCAGCAAGACCCCCAGGACAGGGGGTCGTGGAGATACGCAGTATTTT
CASKTPRTGGRGDTQYF
>-|TRBD1|TRBJ2-4|TRBV9
TGTGCCAGCAGCTACAGGGGAGATAAAAACATTCAGTACTTC
CASSYRGDKNIQYF
>once|-|TRBJ2-3|TRBV21-1
TGTGCCAGCATCACAACCCAGGGGGTGCTTCCAGATACGCAGTATTTT
CASITTQGVLPDTQYF
>-|TRBD1|TRBJ1-6|TRBV16
TGTGCCAGCAGCCACGGGACAGGGTGGCATTCACCCCTCCACTTT
CASSHGTGWHSPLHF
>-|TRBD1|TRBJ2-2|TRBV5-1
TGCGCCAGCAGCTTACAGGGGGCCTTTAACACCGGGGAGCTGTTTTTT
CASSLQGAFNTGELFF
>-|TRBD2|TRBJ2-4|TRBV2
TGTGCCAGCAGTGATGCGCTAGCGGGGAATCTTATAGCCAAAAACATTCAGTACTTC
CASSDALAGNLIAKNIQYF
>few|TRBD2|TRBJ2-7|TRBV5-4
TGTGCCAGCAGCTTGGAAGCGGGAGGGCCGTACGAGCAGTACTTC
CASSLEAGGPYEQYF
>once|-|TRBJ1-3|TRBV7-8
TGTGCCAGCAGCATCAGTGCCTCCTCTGGAAACACCATATATTTT
CASSISASSGNTIYF
>few|-|TRBJ1-1|TRBV5-1
TGCGCCAGCGTGGGAGGGAAGTTTGGGCTTGAAAACACTGAAGCTTTCTTT
CASVGGKFGLENTEAFF
>-|-|TRBJ2-1|TRBV9
TGTGCCAGCAGCGTAGGTGTAGGGGGCAATGAGCAGTTCTTC
CASSVGVGGNEQFF
>-|TRBD2|TRBJ2-5|TRBV19
TGTGCCAGTAGTATGAGAGCGGGGGGGCCTCAAGAGACCCAGTACTTC
CASSMRAGGPQETQYF
>few|-|TRBJ1-2|TRBV24-1
TGTGCCACCAGTGATTCGGGGTTTAGTGGCTACACCTTC
CATSDSGFSGYTF
>-|-|TRBJ2-5|TRBV12-3/TRBV12-4
TGTGCCAGCAGTTTAGAGATCGGTACCCAGTACTTC
CASSLEIGTQYF
>-|TRBD2|TRBJ2-3|TRBV7-9
TGTGCCAGCAGCTTACCAGCGGGAGTGGGAGATACGCAGTATTTT
CASSLPAGVGDTQYF
>-|TRBD1|TRBJ2-1|TRBV28
TGTGCCAGCAGGGGGACAGGGAGACTAGCCCGGACGTCCTACAATGAGCAGTTCTTC
CASRGTGRLARTSYNEQFF
>-|TRBD2|TRBJ2-7|TRBV18
TGTGCCAGCTCACCCGGACTAGCGGGGCTATACGAGCAGTACTTC
CASSPGLAGLYEQYF
>few|TRBD1|TRBJ1-2|TRBV30
TGTGCCTGGAGTGTAAAGGGGGCCCTCGGCTATGGCTACACCTTC
CAWSVKGALGYGYTF
>-|-|TRBJ2-3|TRBV7-9
TGTGCCAGCAGCTTAGCCCTACGTAATACGCAGTATTTT
CASSLALRNTQYF
>-|TRBD2|TRBJ2-5|TRBV30
TGTGCCTGGAGTAGAGCGGGAGTGGGTGAGACCCAGTACTTC
CAWSRAGVGETQYF
>few|TRBD2|TRBJ2-7|TRBV6-1
TGTGCCAGCAGTGAAGGACACGGGAGGGCTAGCGAGCAGTACTTC
CASSEGHGRASEQYF
>-|-|TRBJ1-5|TRBV7-3
TGTGCCAGCAGCTTAATTGGGGGGGAGACTCAGCCCCAGCATTTT
CASSLIGGETQPQHF
>-|TRBD1|TRBJ2-1|TRBV24-1
TGTGCCACCAGTGACCGGACAGGGAGCGACGATGAGCAGTTCTTC
CATSDRTGSDDEQFF
>-|-|TRBJ1-5|TRBV3-1/TRBV3-2
TGTGCCAGCAGCCAAGAGCCCACGGGCAATCAGCCCCAGCATTTT
CASSQEPTGNQPQHF
>-|TRBD2|TRBJ2-1|TRBV5-1
TGCGCCAGCAGCTTGCGGGACTACGCTTTGGGCTCCTACAATGAGCAGTTCTTC
CASSLRDYALGSYNEQFF
>-|-|TRBJ2-5|TRBV7-9
TGTGCCAGCAGCCTCCCCGATGGGGGCGGAGAGACCCAGTACTTC
CASSLPDGGGETQYF
>-|TRBD1|TRBJ1-1|TRBV12-5
TGTGCTAGTGAGAGGACAGGAGTTGCTGAAGCTTTCTTT
CASERTGVAEAFF
>-|-|TRBJ1-2|TRBV4-1
TGCGCCAGCAGCCAAGGGGCGGGTGGCCGGGGCTACACCTTC
CASSQGAGGRGYTF
>-|-|TRBJ1-2|TRBV3-1/TRBV3-2
TGTGCCAGCAGCCAAGACCCAAATCTGAGGGGCTACACCTTC
CASSQDPNLRGYTF
>-|TRBD1|TRBJ1-5|TRBV19
TGTGCCAGTACCGCTGGACAGGTTAGCAATCAGCCCCAGCATTTT
CASTAGQVSNQPQHF
>-|TRBD2|TRBJ2-3|TRBV2
TGTGCCAGCAGGAGACTAGCGGGGGGGCGAACAGATACGCAGTATTTT
CASRRLAGGRTDTQYF
>few|TRBD1|TRBJ1-6|TRBV5-1
TGCGCCAGCAGCCCCGGACAGGGGGTCGGTTCACCCCTCCACTTT
CASSPGQGVGSPLHF
>-|-|TRBJ2-3|TRBV6-1
TGTGCCAGCAGTGAACGCGATAGCGATACAGATACGCAGTATTTT
CASSERDSDTDTQYF
>few|-|TRBJ1-6|TRBV7-9
TGTGCCAGCAGCTTAATTGTCGCAGGGGATTATAATTCACCCCTCCACTTT
CASSLIVAGDYNSPLHF
>-|-|TRBJ2-3|TRBV19
TGTGCCAGTACCTCGACATCTACCACAGATACGCAGTATTTT
CASTSTSTTDTQYF
>few|TRBD1|TRBJ1-1|TRBV11-2
TGTGCCAGCAGCTTGTGGACAGGGCCGCCTGAAGCTTTCTTT
CASSLWTGPPEAFF
>-|TRBD2|TRBJ2-1|TRBV2
TGTGCCAGCAGTTTTTCGGGGGGGCCCCACAATGAGCAGTTCTTC
CASSFSGGPHNEQFF
>-|-|TRBJ2-3|TRBV12-2
TGTGCAAGTCGCTACCCCTGGAGCGGGAGGTGTAGGGCAGATACGCAGTATTTT
CASRYPWSGRCRADTQYF
>-|-|TRBJ1-5|TRBV7-2
TGTGCCAGCAGCTCAGGGCCCAATCAGCCCCAGCATTTT
CASSSGPNQPQHF
>-|TRBD1|TRBJ1-5|TRBV10-3
TGTGCCATCAGTGAACCGGGACAGGGGGCATGGCAGCCCCAGCATTTT
CAISEPGQGAWQPQHF
>-|TRBD1|TRBJ1-5|TRBV15
TGTGCCACCAGCAGAGAAGGGTCTGGACAGGGATACAGTCAGCCCCAGCATTTT
CATSREGSGQGYSQPQHF
>once|-|TRBJ1-6|TRBV5-6
TGTGCCAGCAGCTTGAGTGGAACAGGGAATTCACCCCTCCACTTT
CASSLSGTGNSPLHF
>-|TRBD2|TRBJ2-7|TRBV6-6
TGTGCCACCTCACTAGCGGGTTACTACGAGCAGTACTTC
CATSLAGYYEQYF
>-|-|TRBJ1-2|TRBV7-2
TGTGCCAGCAGCTTGACCGTCGGGCAGGGCGTAGGCTACACCTTC
CASSLTVGQGVGYTF
>-|-|TRBJ2-5|TRBV19
TGTGCCAGTAGCATCAGGGAATCTGAAGAGACCCAGTACTTC
CASSIRESEETQYF
>once|-|TRBJ1-6|TRBV11-1
TGTGCCAGCAGCTTAAACGTTGGGCAGACCGATCCCCTCCACTTT
CASSLNVGQTDPLHF
>-|TRBD1|TRBJ1-5|TRBV5-1
TGCGCCAGCAGCTTAGGACAGGGGGGCAATCAGCCCCAGCATTTT
CASSLGQGGNQPQHF
>-|TRBD1|TRBJ2-4|TRBV4-3
TGCGCCAGCAGCCAAGATGACGCGGGCAGGGGGCGCGAAAACATTCAGTACTTC
CASSQDDAGRGRENIQYF
>-|TRBD2|TRBJ2-5|TRBV5-1
TGCGCCAGCAGCTGGGAGGGCCAAGAGACCCAGTACTTC
CASSWEGQETQYF